The following is a T cell receptor beta chain sequence with its context. Repertoires were generated with immunoSEQ multiplex PCR, while TCRdb's copy carries only in-frame clones and drops some. Of under 80,000 clones listed, approximately 94% are singletons. Germline V lookup: CDR1 MNHNS, CDR2 SASEGT. This CDR3 is built from 13 residues. V lost 5 bases and J lost 1, with 8 bases in between. The data are from a study of cytomegalovirus exposure and HLA in healthy donors. The sequenced sample was PBMCs. The clonotype was recovered from a woman between 18 and 30 years old in good health and CMV-seropositive. J is TRBJ1-1 and V is TRBV6-1, with D maybe TRBD1 (6 bases). The CDR3 is CASSLTGNTEAFF. The CDR3 nucleotides are TGTGCCAGCAGTTTGACAGGGAACACTGAAGCTTTCTTT.